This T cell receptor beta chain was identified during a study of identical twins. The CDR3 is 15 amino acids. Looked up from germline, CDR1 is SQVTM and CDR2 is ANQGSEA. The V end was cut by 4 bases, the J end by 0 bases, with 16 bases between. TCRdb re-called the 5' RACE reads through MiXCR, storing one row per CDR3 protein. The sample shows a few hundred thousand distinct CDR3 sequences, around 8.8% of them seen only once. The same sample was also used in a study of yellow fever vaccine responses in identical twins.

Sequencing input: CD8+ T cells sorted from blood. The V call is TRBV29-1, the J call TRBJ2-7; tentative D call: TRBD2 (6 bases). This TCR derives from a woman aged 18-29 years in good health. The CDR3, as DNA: TGCAGCGTTGTCGGAGGGCTCCCACCCTCCTACGAGCAGTACTTC. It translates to CSVVGGLPPSYEQYF.